The sequence of this TCR beta chain was determined in a study of neoadjuvant anti-PD-1 for oral cavity cancer. Study-wide results and caveats: Treg/Th17 ratio rose with pretreatment blood and fell with post-treatment tumor TCRbeta clonality.

This CDR3 comprises 13 residues. The V gene's germline CDR1 is MDHEN and CDR2 SYDVKM. The V end lost 4 bases, the J end lost 8 bases, and 12 bases lay between the germline ends. Clones were sequenced by immunoSEQ multiplex PCR, and TCRdb holds only the in-frame ones, with some missing. This table has tens of thousands of clones, roughly 84% appearing once. As concerns this clone: The target antigen is unknown.

As to time point: after neoadjuvant nivolumab, at surgical resection. The sequence came from a person aged 35 to 85 with oral cavity squamous cell carcinoma. The chain carries TRBV28 and TRBJ2-4, with a tentative D call TRBD2 (5 bases). The sample here was PBMCs, taken after nivolumab (anti-PD-1) treatment. The CDR3 loop reads CASSWAGRDIQYF. In nucleotides, the CDR3 is TGTGCCAGCAGTTGGGCGGGTCGGGACATTCAGTACTTC.